These 32 T cell receptor beta chains share one sample of origin, sequenced in a study of post-analysis software for immune sequencing data. Study-wide findings and caveats: Five or six TRBV segments, including TRBV5-6, TRBV5-1 and TRBV20-1, were more frequent in patients than controls.

Their target antigens are unknown. Researchers reported that TCR beta cDNA libraries carried unique molecular identifiers. TCRdb re-called the PCR reads with MiXCR, one entry per CDR3 protein. Of over 150,000 distinct CDR3 sequences listed, approximately 30% are singletons. The material sequenced was blood. These receptors originate from a girl between 10 and 17 years old with multiple sclerosis.

This clonotype came up many times. The chain has TRBV6-5 and TRBJ1-5; D gene uncertain. The V end lost 6 bases, the J end lost 10 bases, and 22 bases lay between the germline ends. Germline V gene lookup returns CDR1 MNHEY and CDR2 SVGAGI. There are 15 residues in the CDR3. The DNA for the CDR3 is TGTGCCAGCAGCCCTGGAGAAGGGCGAGTTGGTCCCCAGCATTTT. Translation gives CASSPGEGRVGPQHF.

In this sample, this clonotype turned up many times. The chain is built from TRBV3-1 and TRBJ2-7; no reliable D call. V gave up 2 bases and J gave up 1 base, with 9 bases separating them. The CDR3 totals 14 residues. Per the germline V gene, CDR1 is LGHDT and CDR2 is YNNKEL (reference sequence). The CDR3 loop is CASSQIGGSYEQYF. CDR3 DNA: TGTGCCAGCAGCCAAATTGGCGGATCCTACGAGCAGTACTTC.

V usage is TRBV29-1 and J usage is TRBJ1-1, with D unresolved. CDR1 is SQVTM, CDR2 ANQGSEA, per germline. V was trimmed by 4 bases and J by 1 base, leaving 7 bases between them. The CDR3 runs to 12 residues. CDR3 residues: CSVVLGNTEAFF. The CDR3 coding sequence is TGCAGCGTTGTATTGGGGAACACTGAAGCTTTCTTT.

The sample holds many counts of this clonotype. The V and J genes are TRBV5-1 and TRBJ1-2, with 7 bases fitting TRBD1. Germline V lookup: CDR1 SGHRS, CDR2 YFSETQ. Germline trimming cut 5 bases from V and 4 bases from J; bases unmatched to any gene: 8. CDR3 length: 14 amino acids. The CDR3 loop reads CASSGTTGSYGYTF. The DNA of the CDR3 is TGCGCCAGCAGTGGAACGACAGGGTCCTATGGCTACACCTTC.

This chain joins TRBV30 and TRBJ1-1, with D unclear. The germline V and J ends were trimmed by 5 bases and 4 bases, with 11 bases remaining between them. Germline CDR1 GTSNPN, CDR2 SVGIG (reference sequence). CDR3 length equals 12 residues. CDR3 bases: TGTGCCTGGGACATCGCGGCCACTGAAGCTTTCTTT. Protein sequence: CAWDIAATEAFF.

This clonotype occurred many times. J is TRBJ2-5 and V is TRBV11-2; D gene ambiguous. There are 13 residues in the CDR3. The germline gives CDR1 SGHAT, CDR2 FQNNGV. V was clipped by 4 bases and J by 4 bases, with 10 bases between them. The CDR3 sequence is CASSSMASETQYF. The DNA for the CDR3 is TGTGCCAGCAGCTCCATGGCCTCAGAGACCCAGTACTTC.

CDR3 sequence: CSVTTTYTGELFF. The CDR3 bases are TGCAGCGTCACAACGACCTACACCGGGGAGCTGTTTTTT. V and J are TRBV29-1 and TRBJ2-2; D is undetermined. Germline loops: CDR1 SQVTM, CDR2 ANQGSEA. Trimming removed 6 bases from V and 3 bases from J, with 11 bases in between. The CDR3 contains 13 residues.

This clonotype appeared many times. V usage is TRBV4-1 and J usage is TRBJ2-7; 7 positions agree with TRBD2. The junction had 11 bases not matched to a gene; V was cut back by 3 bases and J by 3 bases. The CDR3 contains 16 residues. Germline loops: CDR1 MGHRA, CDR2 YSYEKL. CDR3 loop: CASSHLRKRDYYEQYF. The DNA for the CDR3 is TGCGCCAGCAGCCATCTCCGGAAGCGGGATTACTACGAGCAGTACTTC.

This clonotype was seen only a few times. The gene calls are TRBV28 and TRBJ1-5; D not certain. Trimming removed 5 bases from V and 2 bases from J, with 13 bases in between. Germline V gene lookup returns CDR1 MDHEN and CDR2 SYDVKM. The CDR3 has 15 amino acids. CDR3 nucleotide sequence: TGTGCCAGCAGTGACACGCCTGGGGGCAATCAGCCCCAGCATTTT. Amino acid sequence: CASSDTPGGNQPQHF.

The chain joins TRBV18 to TRBJ2-4, with D tentatively TRBD1 or TRBD2 (5 bases each). The germline V gene has CDR1 KGHSH and CDR2 LQKENI. The CDR3 runs to 14 residues. V was clipped by 5 bases and J by 3 bases, with 11 bases between them. The CDR3 loop is CASSEGDGKNIQYF. The CDR3 nucleotides read TGTGCCAGCTCAGAAGGGGACGGCAAAAACATTCAGTACTTC.

In this sample, this clonotype turned up a few times. The J gene is TRBJ1-2, the V gene TRBV20-1; no clear D gene. This CDR3 has 13 residues. V gave up 3 bases and J gave up 2 bases, with 10 bases separating them. Germline V gene data show CDR1 as DFQATT and CDR2 as SNEGSKA (reference sequence). The CDR3 here is CSASPGPNYGYTF. The CDR3 nucleotides read TGCAGTGCTAGCCCAGGACCGAACTATGGCTACACCTTC.

This clonotype was observed a handful of times. The V gene is TRBV29-1, the J gene TRBJ1-2, with 7 bases fitting TRBD1. This CDR3 is 12 amino acids long. Germline CDR1 and CDR2: SQVTM and ANQGSEA. V lost 7 bases to trimming and J lost 6 bases; unmatched junction nucleotides: 8. This CDR3 is CSDTTGDDGYTF. For the CDR3, the DNA is TGCAGCGATACCACAGGGGACGATGGCTACACCTTC.

In its sample, this clonotype was seen many times. The chain recombines TRBV7-3 with TRBJ1-2; the D gene is possibly TRBD1 (5 bases). CDR3 size: 15 residues. The V and J ends lost 5 bases and 2 bases respectively, with 15 bases between them. The germline V gene encodes CDR1 SGHTA and CDR2 FQGTGA. The CDR3 DNA reads TGTGCCAGCAGCCCCGGGGGAGGACCAAACTATGGCTACACCTTC. Its translation is CASSPGGGPNYGYTF.

This clonotype was detected only a few times. The chain carries TRBV27 and TRBJ2-7, with D perhaps TRBD1 (5 bases). CDR3 size: 14 residues. V was trimmed by 4 bases and J by 3 bases, leaving 13 bases between them. From germline, CDR1 is MNHEY and CDR2 SMNVEV (reference sequence). The CDR3: CASSWGRTDYEQYF. The CDR3 DNA sequence: TGTGCCAGCAGTTGGGGCCGGACGGACTACGAGCAGTACTTC.

This clonotype occurred many times. The chain carries TRBV9 and TRBJ2-3, with D possibly matching TRBD2 (6 bases). Per germline, CDR1 SGDLS and CDR2 YYNGEE. The CDR3 consists of 15 residues. Trimming removed 3 bases at V and 0 bases at J, with 11 bases between. The CDR3 DNA reads as TGTGCCAGCAGCGAAGTAGCGGAGAGCACAGATACGCAGTATTTT. Protein: CASSEVAESTDTQYF.

In the case of this clonotype: This sequence may be a read error, since a much larger clone differs from it by one base. The chain uses TRBV9 and TRBJ2-7; D tentatively fits TRBD1 or TRBD2 (5 bases each). The CDR3 has 16 residues. V lost 4 bases and J 1 base, leaving 18 bases between the germline ends. The germline gives CDR1 SGDLS, CDR2 YYNGEE. The CDR3 region is CASSSCGASPSYEQYF. The CDR3 DNA reads TGTGCCAGCAGCTCATGTGGGGCTAGCCCTTCCTACGAGCAGTACTTC.

This clonotype has more than one count but fewer than ten. V usage is TRBV6-5 and J usage is TRBJ1-3; D is unclear. Germline V gene sequence: CDR1 MNHEY, CDR2 SVGAGI. This CDR3 region has 12 residues. V was shortened by 4 bases and J by 4 bases, with 5 bases between the two germline ends. The CDR3 is CASSSIGNTIYF. CDR3 coding DNA: TGTGCCAGCAGTTCGATCGGAAACACCATATATTTT.

In its sample, this clonotype was seen a few times. At one end, the junction sequence differs from germline, possibly due to a read error. V gene TRBV12-3 or TRBV12-4 combines with J gene TRBJ2-7, with unresolved D. The CDR3 length is 15 residues. CDR3 sequence reads: CAGSPEPAAYYEQYF. Here the CDR3 DNA reads TGTGCCGGCAGTCCCGAACCCGCAGCCTACTACGAGCAGTACTTC.

Worth noting for this clonotype: Since a much larger clone is just one base distant, this may be a read error. The chain joins TRBV15 to TRBJ2-1; TRBD1 might be the D (5 bases). Germline V gene lookup returns CDR1 LNHNV and CDR2 YYDKDF (reference sequence). The ends were cut back, 1 base at V and 11 bases at J, with 18 bases in the middle. This CDR3 has 15 residues. CDR3 bases: TGTGCCACCAGCAGAGTAACAGGCCAGTGTGGTAAGCAGTTCTTC. The encoded protein is CATSRVTGQCGKQFF.

As concerns this clonotype: A much larger clone differs from this one at a single base, so this may be a read error. This sequence joins TRBV28 and TRBJ2-3; D remains ambiguous. There are 14 residues in the CDR3. Germline CDR1 is MDHEN and CDR2 is SYDVKM. CDR3: CASSLRRSTDMQYF. The CDR3 DNA reads TGTGCCAGCAGTTTACGGAGATCCACAGATATGCAGTATTTT.

The chain links TRBV30 to TRBJ2-1, with TRBD2 identical over 7 bases. This CDR3 has 15 amino acids. Unmatched junction bases numbered 4, after V lost 0 bases and J lost 2 bases. CDR1 is GTSNPN and CDR2 is SVGIG in the germline V gene (reference sequence). CDR3 sequence reads: CAWSVRGSTYNEQFF. The CDR3 coding sequence is TGTGCCTGGAGTGTACGCGGGAGCACCTACAATGAGCAGTTCTTC. The whole variable domain, remainder taken from reference TRBV30 and TRBJ2-1, is SQTIHQWPATLVQPVGSPLSLECTVEGTSNPNLYWYRQAAGRGLQLLFYSVGIGQISSEVPQNLSASRPQDRQFILSSKKLLLSDSGFYLCAWSVRGSTYNEQFFGPGTRLTVL.

CDR3 nucleotides: TGTGCCAGCAGTTCCATGATGGCAGACAATGAGCAGTTCTTC. It is translated as CASSSMMADNEQFF. The rearrangement links TRBV12-3 or TRBV12-4 to TRBJ2-1; D unclear. Trimming shortened V by 4 bases and J by 5 bases, and 12 bases separated the two germline ends. The CDR3 has 14 residues.

In its sample, this clonotype was seen many times. A much larger clone sits a single nucleotide away, making a read error possible. The chain is built from TRBV6-5 and TRBJ1-2; no clear D. V was clipped by 5 bases and J by 4 bases, with 17 bases between them. This CDR3 spans 15 amino acids. Looked up from germline, CDR1 is MNHEY and CDR2 is SVGAGI. The DNA of the CDR3 is TGTGCCAGCAGTCCGCAGCGGATAGCCTGCTATGGCTACACCTTC. As protein: CASSPQRIACYGYTF.

Ten or more counts support this clonotype. The V call is TRBV5-6, the J call TRBJ1-2, with TRBD1 as a possible D gene (5 bases). Trimming shortened V by 6 bases and J by 8 bases, and 32 bases separated the two germline ends. From germline, CDR1 is SGHDT and CDR2 YYEEEE. The CDR3 spans 18 residues. As DNA, the CDR3 is TGTGCCAGCACCCAGGAGAGTACAGGCGTTCTTAGCCCTTTGGGCTACACCTTC. This codes for CASTQESTGVLSPLGYTF.

In regard to this clonotype: A clone one base away is much larger, so this may be a read error. This chain joins TRBV7-7 and TRBJ2-7; D is possibly TRBD2 (6 bases). Germline assignment: CDR1 SSHAT and CDR2 FNYEAQ (reference sequence). The CDR3 loop spans 13 amino acids. DNA of the CDR3: TGTGCGAACCAAATGGGGGGAGTCGGCGAGCAGTACTTC. Protein: CANQMGGVGEQYF.

This chain connects TRBV28 to TRBJ2-1, with D tentatively TRBD1 (5 bases). V was clipped by 11 bases and J by 2 bases, with 16 bases between them. Per germline, CDR1 MDHEN and CDR2 SYDVKM. CDR3 length equals 14 residues. CDR3 in amino acids: CARELGAAYNEQFF. CDR3 nucleotide sequence: TGTGCCCGCGAACTTGGGGCAGCCTACAATGAGCAGTTCTTC.

This clonotype was counted at least ten times. The chain has TRBV7-6 and TRBJ2-3, with 12 bases identical to TRBD2. The CDR3 sequence is 17 residues long. Germline V gives CDR1 SGHVS, CDR2 FNYEAQ. V was clipped by 5 bases and J by 2 bases; unmatched bases: 8. The CDR3: CASSHGLAGSYTDTQYF. CDR3 nucleotide sequence: TGTGCCAGCAGCCACGGACTAGCGGGATCCTACACAGATACGCAGTATTTT.

This clonotype was counted a few times. One end of the junction varies from germline; a read error may be responsible. The V call is TRBV4-2, the J call TRBJ1-6; 7 bases are shared with TRBD1. The CDR3 spans 15 residues. Germline V gene lookup returns CDR1 LGHNA and CDR2 YNFKEQ. The CDR3 spells CAGSQGPWDSSPLHF. The CDR3 DNA reads as TGTGCCGGCAGCCAAGGACCTTGGGACAGCTCACCCCTCCACTTT.

This clonotype was recorded at least ten times. V is TRBV6-5 and J is TRBJ2-1, with D unclear. Germline V gene lookup returns CDR1 MNHEY and CDR2 SVGAGI. V was shortened by 1 base and J by 2 bases, with 6 bases between the two germline ends. This CDR3 comprises 14 residues. The CDR3 loop is CASSYLPPYNEQFF. The CDR3 DNA follows: TGTGCCAGCAGTTACTTGCCACCCTACAATGAGCAGTTCTTC.

V usage is TRBV28 and J usage is TRBJ2-5; D unresolved. Trimming removed 7 bases at V and 2 bases at J, with 11 bases between. Germline lookup yields CDR1 MDHEN and CDR2 SYDVKM. The CDR3 is 13 residues long. CDR3 nucleotides: TGTGCCAGCACCGGTTTACTTCAAGAGACCCAGTACTTC. Translation gives CASTGLLQETQYF.

The rearrangement uses TRBV7-2 and TRBJ2-3, with D possibly being TRBD2 (6 bases). This CDR3 has 15 amino acids. V was clipped by 3 bases and J by 3 bases, with 13 bases between them. Germline CDR1 reads SGHTA; CDR2 reads FQGNSA. In DNA, the CDR3 is TGTGCCAGCAGCTTCACGGGAGTGGGGACAGATACGCAGTATTTT. Its protein is CASSFTGVGTDTQYF.

This clonotype was seen at least ten times. CDR3 nucleotides: TGCAGTGCTAGTTTACAGGGCTATAATTCACCCCTCCACTTT. It is translated as CSASLQGYNSPLHF. This chain links TRBV20-1 with TRBJ1-6; the D gene is possibly TRBD1 (6 bases). CDR1 and CDR2 (germline): DFQATT, SNEGSKA (reference sequence). V lost 3 bases to trimming and J lost 3 bases, with 9 bases between them. The CDR3 extends over 14 amino acids.